This TCR beta chain was captured by sequencing in a study of T cell responses to AZD1222 COVID-19 vaccine. Study outcomes and limitations: When two AZD1222 doses had been given, Spike-specific TCR breadth and depth rose. Clonal diversity was possibly underestimated, and the donors were mostly white British, with more females. Vaccine-associated CD4 TCRs spanned spike, dominant at 160-218 and 743-854. Sampling captured repertoires only after the peak T cell response.

This CDR3 comprises 13 residues. Germline V gene data show CDR1 as MNHEY and CDR2 as SVGAGI. Losses at the gene ends were 7 bases for V and 7 bases for J; bases not matched to a gene: 5. Produced via immunoSEQ multiplex PCR; TCRdb's table is partial and in-frame only. The data hold around 81,000 clones, with under 95% observed a single time. Points on this clone: Its cognate antigen is unknown.

The sample consisted of peripheral blood, taken 28 days after the second AZD1222 dose. The TCR sequence derives from an adult who received the AZD1222 COVID-19 vaccine. The chain uses TRBV6-5 and TRBJ2-4; 9 nucleotides align to TRBD2. The CDR3 sequence is CASTLSGSNIQYF. Written as DNA, the CDR3 is TGTGCCAGCACCCTTAGCGGGAGTAACATTCAGTACTTC.